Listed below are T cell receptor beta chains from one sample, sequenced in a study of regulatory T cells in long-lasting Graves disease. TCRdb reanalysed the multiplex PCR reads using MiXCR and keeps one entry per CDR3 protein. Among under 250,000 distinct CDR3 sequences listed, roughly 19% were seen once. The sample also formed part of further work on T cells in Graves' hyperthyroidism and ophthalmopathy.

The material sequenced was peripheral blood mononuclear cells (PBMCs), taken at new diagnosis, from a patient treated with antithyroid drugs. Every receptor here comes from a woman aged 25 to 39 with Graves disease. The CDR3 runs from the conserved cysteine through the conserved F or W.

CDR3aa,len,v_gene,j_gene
CASSEGQGGWNTEAFF,16,TRBV11-2,TRBJ1-1
CASSSKGFAGELFF,14,TRBV10-3,TRBJ2-2
CASSYSSGDGYTF,13,TRBV6-6,TRBJ1-2
CASSPPGQGREKLFF,15,TRBV18,TRBJ1-4
CAWSVGRRYSNQPQHF,16,TRBV30,TRBJ1-5
CASSFGWGGTDTQYF,15,TRBV11-2,TRBJ2-3
CASSFIGEGYTF,12,TRBV12-3/TRBV12-4,TRBJ1-2
CASRIQGVGGYTF,13,TRBV28,TRBJ1-2
CASSQDTTGGGYNEQFF,17,TRBV4-2,TRBJ2-1
CSARVTTEAFF,11,TRBV20-1,TRBJ1-1